These 4 T cell receptor beta chains came from one sample sequenced in a study of T cell clones after liver transplantation. The protocol was immunoSEQ multiplex PCR, while the TCRdb copy is restricted to in-frame clones and leaves out a portion. The sample consists of 98,000 or so clones, 80% to 85% of them appearing once. Sequencing was performed on CD4+ T cells from blood, taken before liver transplant. The receptors were gathered from a human donor who received a liver transplant.

The V gene is TRBV6-5, the J gene TRBJ1-1; no reliable D call. V gave up 5 bases and J gave up 0 bases, with 7 bases separating them. This CDR3 comprises 13 residues. Looked up from germline, CDR1 is MNHEY and CDR2 is SVGAGI. CDR3 loop: CASSLTMNTEAFF. CDR3 coding DNA: TGTGCCAGCAGTCTGACGATGAACACTGAAGCTTTCTTT.

As DNA, the CDR3 is TGTGCCAGCAGCTTCGGCCAAGGGAGCAATCAGCCCCAGCATTTT. Amino acids: CASSFGQGSNQPQHF. This sequence joins TRBV5-5 and TRBJ1-5; D gene unclear. The CDR3 runs to 15 residues. Per the germline V gene, CDR1 is SGHKS and CDR2 is YYEKEE (reference sequence). V was clipped by 2 bases and J by 1 base, with 10 bases between them.

The rearrangement joins TRBV28 to TRBJ1-2; possible D gene TRBD1, 5 bases. Per the germline V gene, CDR1 is MDHEN and CDR2 is SYDVKM. CDR3 length: 15 residues. V lost 5 bases and J 6 bases, leaving 19 bases between the germline ends. CDR3 loop: CASSMGTEPTNGYTF. CDR3 bases: TGTGCCAGCAGTATGGGGACCGAACCCACTAATGGCTACACCTTC.

This clone has just one count. The V gene is TRBV28, the J gene TRBJ1-1; D is unclear. V was shortened by 3 bases and J by 0 bases, with 8 bases between the two germline ends. Germline lookup yields CDR1 MDHEN and CDR2 SYDVKM. The length of the CDR3 is 14 residues. CDR3 region: CASSLGWVNTEAFF. The CDR3 coding sequence is TGTGCCAGCAGTTTGGGGTGGGTGAACACTGAAGCTTTCTTT.